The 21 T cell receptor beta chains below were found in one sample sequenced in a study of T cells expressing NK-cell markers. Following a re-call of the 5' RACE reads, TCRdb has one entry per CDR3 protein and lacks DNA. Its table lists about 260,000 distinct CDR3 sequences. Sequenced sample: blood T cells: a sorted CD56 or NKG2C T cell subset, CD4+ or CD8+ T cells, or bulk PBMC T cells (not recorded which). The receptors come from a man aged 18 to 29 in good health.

CDR3 protein: CASPSKVGGGSFQETQYF. The V call is TRBV5-5, the J call TRBJ2-5; TCRdb's D gene call, TRBD2, goes unchecked for lack of DNA. The CDR3 contains 18 residues. From germline, CDR1 is SGHKS and CDR2 YYEKEE (reference sequence).

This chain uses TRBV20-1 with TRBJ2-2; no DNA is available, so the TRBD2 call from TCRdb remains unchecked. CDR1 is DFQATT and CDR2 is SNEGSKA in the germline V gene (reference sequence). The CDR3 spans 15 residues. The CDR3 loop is CSASKGLAGPGELFF.

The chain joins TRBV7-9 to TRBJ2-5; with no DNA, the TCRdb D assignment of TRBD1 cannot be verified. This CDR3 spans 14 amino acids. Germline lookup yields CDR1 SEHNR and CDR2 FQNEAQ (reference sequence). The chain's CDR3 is CASSFDRGQETQYF.

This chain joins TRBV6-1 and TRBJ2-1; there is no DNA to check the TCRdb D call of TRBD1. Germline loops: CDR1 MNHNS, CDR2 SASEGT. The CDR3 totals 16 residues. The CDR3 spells CASSVTGTGVRGEQFF.

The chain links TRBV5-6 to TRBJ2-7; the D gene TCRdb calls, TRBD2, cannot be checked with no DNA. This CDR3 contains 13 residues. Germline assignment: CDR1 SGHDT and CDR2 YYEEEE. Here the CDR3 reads CASRASGRNEQYF.

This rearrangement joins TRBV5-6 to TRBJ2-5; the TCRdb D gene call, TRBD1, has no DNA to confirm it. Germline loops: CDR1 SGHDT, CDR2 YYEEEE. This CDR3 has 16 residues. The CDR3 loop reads CASRQEGGVGGETQYF.

CDR3 loop: CASSLDGRETGELFF. The rearrangement uses TRBV5-1 and TRBJ2-2; TCRdb's D call, TRBD1, is unchecked because there is no DNA. This CDR3 region has 15 residues. Per germline, CDR1 SGHRS and CDR2 YFSETQ.

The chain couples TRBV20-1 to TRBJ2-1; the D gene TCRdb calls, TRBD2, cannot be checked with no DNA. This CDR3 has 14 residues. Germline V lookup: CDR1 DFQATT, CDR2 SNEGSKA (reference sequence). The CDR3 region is CSARDLLAVLDQFF.

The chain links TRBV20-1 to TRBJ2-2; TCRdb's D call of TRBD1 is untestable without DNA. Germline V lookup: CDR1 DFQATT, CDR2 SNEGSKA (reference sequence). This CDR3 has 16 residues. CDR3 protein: CSARDLFQGNTGELFF.

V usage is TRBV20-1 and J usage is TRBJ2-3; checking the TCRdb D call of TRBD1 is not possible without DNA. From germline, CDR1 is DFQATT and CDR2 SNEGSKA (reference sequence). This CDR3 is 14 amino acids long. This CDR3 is CSASPLALVDTQYF.

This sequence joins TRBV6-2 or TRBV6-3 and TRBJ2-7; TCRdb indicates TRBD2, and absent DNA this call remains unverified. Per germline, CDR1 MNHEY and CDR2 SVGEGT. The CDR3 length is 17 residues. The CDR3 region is CASSYRRRSVGSYEQYF.

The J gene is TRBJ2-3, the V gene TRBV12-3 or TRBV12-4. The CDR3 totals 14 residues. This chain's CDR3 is CASRPRRSTDTQYF.

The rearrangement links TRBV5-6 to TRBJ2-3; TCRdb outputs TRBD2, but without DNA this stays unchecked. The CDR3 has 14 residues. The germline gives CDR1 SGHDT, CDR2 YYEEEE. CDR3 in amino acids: CASSLDSGTDTQYF.

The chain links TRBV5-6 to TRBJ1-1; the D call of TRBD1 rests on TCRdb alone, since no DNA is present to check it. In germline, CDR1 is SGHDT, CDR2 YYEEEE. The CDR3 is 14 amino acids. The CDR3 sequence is CASSLEPTANEAFF.

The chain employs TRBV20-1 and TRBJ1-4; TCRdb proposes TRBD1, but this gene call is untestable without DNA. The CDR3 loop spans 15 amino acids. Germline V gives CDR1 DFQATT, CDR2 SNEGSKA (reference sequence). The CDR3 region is CSAIQPARGGEKLFF.

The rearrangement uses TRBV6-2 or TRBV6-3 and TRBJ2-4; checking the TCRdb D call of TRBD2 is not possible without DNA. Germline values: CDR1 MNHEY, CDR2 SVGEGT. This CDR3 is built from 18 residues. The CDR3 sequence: CASSGTSGRAWTKNIQYF.

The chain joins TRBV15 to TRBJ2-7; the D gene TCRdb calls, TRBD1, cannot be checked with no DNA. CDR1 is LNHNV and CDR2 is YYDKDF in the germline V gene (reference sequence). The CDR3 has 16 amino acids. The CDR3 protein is CATSRGGGTGSYEQYF.

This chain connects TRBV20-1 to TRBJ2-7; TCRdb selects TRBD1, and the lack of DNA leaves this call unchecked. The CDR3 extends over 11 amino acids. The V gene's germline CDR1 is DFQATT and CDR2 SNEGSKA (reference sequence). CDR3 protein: CSATLKSEQYF.

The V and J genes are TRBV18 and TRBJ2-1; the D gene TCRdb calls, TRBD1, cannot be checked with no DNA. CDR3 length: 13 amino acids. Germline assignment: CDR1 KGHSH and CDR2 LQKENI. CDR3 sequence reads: CASADRVSNEQFF.

Here the CDR3 reads CASSSAFAGGPHNEQFF. V gene TRBV12-3 or TRBV12-4 combines with J gene TRBJ2-1; as DNA is missing, the TRBD1 call by TCRdb cannot be tested. The CDR3 is 17 residues long.

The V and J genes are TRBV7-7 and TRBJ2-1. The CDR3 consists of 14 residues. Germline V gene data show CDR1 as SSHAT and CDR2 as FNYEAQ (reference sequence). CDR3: CASSLGTTNNEQFF.